The clone carrying this T cell receptor beta chain was found a few times. The antigen remains undetermined. Scientists ran DNA taken from cultured CD4+ T cells through the Oncomine TCR Beta short-read assay for sequencing. Genomic DNA was isolated from CD4+ T cells that had been cultured. TCRdb ran MiXCR on the PCR reads and lists one entry per CDR3 protein. The table lists approximately 24,000 distinct CDR3 sequences, roughly two fifths of them singletons. Deletions cut 5 bases from V and 4 bases from J, with 14 bases between. Per the germline V gene, CDR1 is MDHEN and CDR2 is SYDVKM. The CDR3 has 14 residues. This record comes from a study of vaccination and CD4 T cells after COVID-19. The overall study: Overlapping peptides covering the spike proteins of SARS-CoV-2, HCoV-NL63, HCoV-OC43 and HCoV-229E were added to stimulate cells. The authors gave control cultures a CEFX pool, an HIV-1 Nef pool, or no peptide.

Stated treatment: roughly nine-day PBMC culture with coronavirus spike peptide pools or control peptides (ViraFEST assay). Both day 3 and day 7 involved replacing half of the medium with fresh IL-2 medium. The J gene is TRBJ1-2, the V gene TRBV28; D is unclear. The material sequenced was CD4+ T cells from blood, cultured in vitro. This receptor was taken from a human donor who had recovered from COVID-19. This CDR3 reads CASSPDPESYGYTF. CDR3 nucleotide sequence: TGTGCCAGCAGTCCTGACCCGGAATCCTATGGCTACACCTTC.